The clone carrying this T cell receptor beta chain was observed at least ten times. The CDR3 runs 14 residues. Trimming left V 5 bases short and J 4 bases short, with 14 bases between. The germline gives CDR1 SGHTA, CDR2 FQGNSA. This specimen belongs to a study of neurological immune-mediated disorders. Time point indicated: longitudinal time-point 3. TCRdb reprocessed the 5' RACE reads with MiXCR, giving one entry per CDR3 protein. Altogether fewer than 50,000 distinct CDR3 sequences are present, 9.5% to 15% being singletons, with the ten largest covering approximately 10%. Material for sequencing was PBMCs. The J gene is TRBJ1-2, the V gene TRBV7-2; TRBD1 might be the D (5 bases). The clonotype comes from a male donor with HTLV-1-associated myelopathy (HAM/TSP). This chain's CDR3 is CASSLRDGGYGYTF. The CDR3, as DNA: TGTGCCAGCAGCCTCCGGGACGGGGGCTATGGCTACACCTTC.